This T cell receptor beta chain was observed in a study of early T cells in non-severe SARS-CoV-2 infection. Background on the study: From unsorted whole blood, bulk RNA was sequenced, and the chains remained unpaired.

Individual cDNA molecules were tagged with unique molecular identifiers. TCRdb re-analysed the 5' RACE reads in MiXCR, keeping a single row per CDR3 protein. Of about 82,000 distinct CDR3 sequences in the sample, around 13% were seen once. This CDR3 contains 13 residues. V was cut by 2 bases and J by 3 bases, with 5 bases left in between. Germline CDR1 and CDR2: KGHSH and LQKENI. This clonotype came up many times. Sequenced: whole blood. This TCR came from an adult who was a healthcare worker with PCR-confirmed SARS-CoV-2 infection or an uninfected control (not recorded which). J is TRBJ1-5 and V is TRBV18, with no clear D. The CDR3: CASSPENNQPQHF. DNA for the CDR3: TGTGCCAGCTCACCAGAGAACAATCAGCCCCAGCATTTT.